These T cell receptor beta chains were read from a single sample in a study of T-cell memory formation after mild COVID-19. TCRdb called the 5' RACE reads again in MiXCR, with one record for every CDR3 protein. Of about 350,000 distinct CDR3 sequences listed, 20% to 25% were seen once; the top ten hold around a fifth. Sequenced: PBMCs or a T cell subset sorted from them (not recorded which). The receptors here all came from a man between 18 and 35 years old who had mild COVID-19 (a few samples of this study predate the infection). Cell type and time point are not known. CDR3s include the opening cysteine and the closing phenylalanine or tryptophan. The D gene is left open where the match is weak. Clone sizes are given selectively: once, few, many, or a class where the clone is expanded.

d_call,v_call,j_call,clone_size,cdr3_aa,cdr3_nt
-,TRBV24-1,TRBJ2-2,many,CATSDPRRGTHGELFF,TGTGCCACCAGTGACCCTCGACGGGGGACCCACGGGGAGCTGTTTTTT
-,TRBV7-2,TRBJ2-5,few,CASSLSRLEGETQYF,TGTGCCAGCAGCTTATCCCGACTAGAGGGGGAGACCCAGTACTTC
TRBD2,TRBV20-1,TRBJ2-4,-,CSAPGSSGGPKNIQYF,TGCAGTGCTCCCGGGTCCAGCGGGGGGCCAAAAAACATTCAGTACTTC
-,TRBV10-2,TRBJ2-3,-,CASSHRDTDTQYF,TGCGCCAGTTCTCACAGGGACACAGATACGCAGTATTTT
-,TRBV7-9,TRBJ2-3,once,CASSLSPGTDTQYF,TGTGCCAGCAGCTTGTCTCCCGGCACAGATACGCAGTATTTT
TRBD2,TRBV20-1,TRBJ2-2,-,CSAPPSGRTGELFF,TGCAGTGCCCCTCCTAGCGGACGCACCGGGGAGCTGTTTTTT
-,TRBV7-2,TRBJ1-2,-,CASSSWGPYGYTF,TGTGCCAGCAGCTCTTGGGGGCCCTATGGCTACACCTTC
-,TRBV20-1,TRBJ2-3,few,CSTTPSTDTQYF,TGCAGTACGACTCCCAGCACAGATACGCAGTATTTT
TRBD2,TRBV7-2,TRBJ2-1,-,CASSLSYGGGQDEQFF,TGTGCCAGCAGCTTATCCTACGGGGGGGGCCAGGATGAGCAGTTCTTC
-,TRBV12-3/TRBV12-4,TRBJ2-2,-,CASSNSNTGELFF,TGTGCCAGCAGCAACTCGAACACCGGGGAGCTGTTTTTT
-,TRBV18,TRBJ2-3,few,CASSWAYTDTQYF,TGTGCCAGCTCGTGGGCCTACACAGATACGCAGTATTTT
TRBD1,TRBV7-6,TRBJ1-1,-,CASSWGQGDRGSTEAFF,TGTGCCAGCAGCTGGGGACAGGGAGACCGGGGGAGCACTGAAGCTTTCTTT
TRBD1,TRBV6-5,TRBJ1-5,-,CASGAFAGQGYNQPQHF,TGTGCCAGCGGAGCCTTTGCGGGACAGGGATACAATCAGCCCCAGCATTTT
-,TRBV6-2/TRBV6-3,TRBJ1-5,-,CASSRPNQPQHF,TGTGCCAGCAGCCGACCAAATCAGCCCCAGCATTTT
-,TRBV5-1,TRBJ1-6,-,CASSIWTDYNSPLHF,TGCGCCAGCAGCATATGGACAGATTATAATTCACCCCTCCACTTT
-,TRBV5-1,TRBJ1-2,-,CASSLASGNYGYTF,TGCGCCAGCAGCTTGGCTAGCGGGAACTATGGCTACACCTTC
-,TRBV12-3/TRBV12-4,TRBJ1-2,many,CASSFRDYGYTF,TGTGCCAGCAGTTTTCGAGACTATGGCTACACCTTC